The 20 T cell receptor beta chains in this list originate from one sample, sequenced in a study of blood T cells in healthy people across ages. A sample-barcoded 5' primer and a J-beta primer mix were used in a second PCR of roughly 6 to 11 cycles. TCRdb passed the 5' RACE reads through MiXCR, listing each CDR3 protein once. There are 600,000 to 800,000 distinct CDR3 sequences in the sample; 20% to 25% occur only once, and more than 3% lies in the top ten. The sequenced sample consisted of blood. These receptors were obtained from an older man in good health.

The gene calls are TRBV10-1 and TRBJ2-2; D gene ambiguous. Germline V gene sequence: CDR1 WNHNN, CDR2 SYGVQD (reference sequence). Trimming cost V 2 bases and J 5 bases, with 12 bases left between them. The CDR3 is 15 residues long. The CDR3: CASSEGQRGTGELFF. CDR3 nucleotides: TGCGCCAGCAGTGAGGGCCAGCGTGGTACCGGGGAGCTGTTTTTT.

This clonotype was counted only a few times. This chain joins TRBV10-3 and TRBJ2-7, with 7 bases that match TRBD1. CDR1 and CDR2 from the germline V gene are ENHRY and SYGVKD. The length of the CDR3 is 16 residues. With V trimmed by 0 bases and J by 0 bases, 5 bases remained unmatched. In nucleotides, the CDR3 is TGTGCCATCAGTGAGTCTCAGACAGGGAGCTCCTACGAGCAGTACTTC. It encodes CAISESQTGSSYEQYF.

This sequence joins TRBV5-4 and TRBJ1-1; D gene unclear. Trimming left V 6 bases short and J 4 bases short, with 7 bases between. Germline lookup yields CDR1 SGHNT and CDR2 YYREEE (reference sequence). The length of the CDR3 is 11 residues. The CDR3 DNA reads TGTGCCAGCAACACCGCCACTGAAGCTTTCTTT. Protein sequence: CASNTATEAFF.

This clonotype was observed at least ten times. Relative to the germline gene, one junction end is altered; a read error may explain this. The CDR3 coding sequence is TGTGCCAGCAGCTTGGGCAGCTCCTACAATGAGCAGTTCTTC. Translated: CASSLGSSYNEQFF. V is TRBV5-1 and J is TRBJ2-1; D ambiguous. In germline, CDR1 is SGHRS, CDR2 YFSETQ. The CDR3 has 14 residues.

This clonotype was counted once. CDR3 amino acids: CEWSGLYNEQFF. The CDR3 nucleotides read TGTGAATGGAGCGGGCTTTACAATGAGCAGTTCTTC. The rearrangement uses TRBV12-5 and TRBJ2-1, with D possibly TRBD2 on 6 matching bases. The germline V gene encodes CDR1 LGHNT and CDR2 FRNRAP. CDR3 length: 12 amino acids. The full variable domain, in which reference TRBV12-5 and TRBJ2-1 provide the parts outside the CDR3, is DARVTQTPRHKVTEMGQEVTMRCQPILGHNTVFWYRQTMMQGLELLAYFRNRAPLDDSGMPKDRFSAEMPDATLATLKIQPSEPRDSAVYFCEWSGLYNEQFFGPGTRLTVL.

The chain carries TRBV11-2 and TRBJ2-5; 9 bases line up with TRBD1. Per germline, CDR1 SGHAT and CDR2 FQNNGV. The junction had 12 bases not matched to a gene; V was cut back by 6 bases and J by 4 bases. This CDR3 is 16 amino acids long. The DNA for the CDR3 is TGTGCCAGCAGAACTACAGGGGGCGGGCTGATAGAGACCCAGTACTTC. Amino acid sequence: CASRTTGGGLIETQYF.

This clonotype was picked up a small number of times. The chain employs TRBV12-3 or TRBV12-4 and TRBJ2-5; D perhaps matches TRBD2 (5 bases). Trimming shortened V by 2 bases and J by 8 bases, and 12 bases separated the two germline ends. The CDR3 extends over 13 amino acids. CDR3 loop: CASSLSDRGTQYF. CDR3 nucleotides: TGTGCCAGCAGTTTATCGGACCGGGGAACCCAGTACTTC.

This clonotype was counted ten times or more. The CDR3 reads CASSLGAAGANVLTF. CDR3 DNA: TGCGCCAGCAGCTTGGGGGCGGCTGGGGCCAACGTCCTGACTTTC. The rearrangement joins TRBV5-1 to TRBJ2-6; D is unclear. The germline V gene has CDR1 SGHRS and CDR2 YFSETQ. CDR3 length: 15 amino acids. V was trimmed by 0 bases and J by 2 bases, leaving 6 bases between them.

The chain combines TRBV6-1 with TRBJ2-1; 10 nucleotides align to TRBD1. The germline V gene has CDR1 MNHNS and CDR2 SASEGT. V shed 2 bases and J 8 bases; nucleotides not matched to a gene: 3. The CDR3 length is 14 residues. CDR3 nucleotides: TGTGCCAGCAGTGAACCGACAGGGGGCCATGAGCAGTTCTTC. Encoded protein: CASSEPTGGHEQFF.

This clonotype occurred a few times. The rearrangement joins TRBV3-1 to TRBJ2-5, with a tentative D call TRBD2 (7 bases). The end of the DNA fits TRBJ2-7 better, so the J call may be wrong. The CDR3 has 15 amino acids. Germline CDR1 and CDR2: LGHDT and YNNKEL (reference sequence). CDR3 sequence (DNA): TGTGCCAGCAGCCAAGCAGGGGAGGGACTCCACGAGCAGTACTTC. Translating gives CASSQAGEGLHEQYF.

Here the CDR3 reads CASSPGGPRNEQFF. Here the CDR3 DNA reads TGCGCCAGCAGTCCCGGAGGGCCAAGGAATGAGCAGTTCTTC. The chain links TRBV5-1 to TRBJ2-1, with a weak D call TRBD2 (6 bases). CDR3 length: 14 residues. The V end was cut by 5 bases, the J end by 7 bases, with 16 bases between. From germline, CDR1 is SGHRS and CDR2 YFSETQ.

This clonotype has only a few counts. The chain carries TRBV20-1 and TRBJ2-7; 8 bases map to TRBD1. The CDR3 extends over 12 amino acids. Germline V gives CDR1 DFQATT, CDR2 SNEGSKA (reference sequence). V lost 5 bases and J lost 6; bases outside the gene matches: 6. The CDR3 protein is CSAGQGGAEQYF. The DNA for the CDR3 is TGCAGTGCTGGACAGGGAGGAGCCGAGCAGTACTTC.

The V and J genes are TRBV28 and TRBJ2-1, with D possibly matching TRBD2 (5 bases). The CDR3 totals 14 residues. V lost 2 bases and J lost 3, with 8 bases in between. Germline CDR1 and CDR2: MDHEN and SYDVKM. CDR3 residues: CASSLIGVYNEQFF. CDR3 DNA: TGTGCCAGCAGTTTAATCGGGGTCTACAATGAGCAGTTCTTC.

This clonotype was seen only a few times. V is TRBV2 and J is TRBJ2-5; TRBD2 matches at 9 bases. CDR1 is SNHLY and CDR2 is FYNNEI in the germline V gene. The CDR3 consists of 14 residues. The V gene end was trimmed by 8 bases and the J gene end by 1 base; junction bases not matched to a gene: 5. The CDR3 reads CASGRLAVQETQYF. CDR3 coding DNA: TGTGCCAGCGGGCGACTAGCGGTCCAAGAGACCCAGTACTTC.

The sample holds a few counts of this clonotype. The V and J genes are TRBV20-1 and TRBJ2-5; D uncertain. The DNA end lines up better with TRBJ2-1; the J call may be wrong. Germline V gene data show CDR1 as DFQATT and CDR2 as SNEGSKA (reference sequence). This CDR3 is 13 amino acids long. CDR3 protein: CSASGEVTGEQFF. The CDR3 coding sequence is TGCAGTGCTAGTGGGGAAGTCACGGGTGAGCAGTTCTTC.

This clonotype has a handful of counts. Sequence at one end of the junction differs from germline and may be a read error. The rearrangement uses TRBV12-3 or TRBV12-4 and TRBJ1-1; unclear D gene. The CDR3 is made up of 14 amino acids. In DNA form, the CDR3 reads TGTGCCAGCAGTTTAGCCACGCAGAACGCTGAAGCTTTCTTT. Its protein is CASSLATQNAEAFF.

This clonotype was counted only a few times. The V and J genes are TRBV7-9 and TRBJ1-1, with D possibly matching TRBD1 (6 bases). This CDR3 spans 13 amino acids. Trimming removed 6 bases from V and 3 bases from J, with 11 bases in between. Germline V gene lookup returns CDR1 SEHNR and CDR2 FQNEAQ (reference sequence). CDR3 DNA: TGTGCCAGCAGACCGACAGGATACACTGAAGCTTTCTTT. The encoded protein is CASRPTGYTEAFF.

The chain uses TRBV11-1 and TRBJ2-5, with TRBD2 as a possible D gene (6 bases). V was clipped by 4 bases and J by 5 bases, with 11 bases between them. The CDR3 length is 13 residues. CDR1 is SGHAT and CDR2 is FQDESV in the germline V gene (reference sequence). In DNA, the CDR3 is TGTGCCAGCAGCTCTGGACTATACGAGACCCAGTACTTC. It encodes CASSSGLYETQYF.

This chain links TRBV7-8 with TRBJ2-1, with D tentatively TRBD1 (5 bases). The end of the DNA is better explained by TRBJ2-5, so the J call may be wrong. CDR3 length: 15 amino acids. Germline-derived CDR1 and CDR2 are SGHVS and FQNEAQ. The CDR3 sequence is CASSLGGSNQETQYF. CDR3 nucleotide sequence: TGTGCCAGCAGCTTAGGGGGCAGTAACCAAGAGACCCAGTACTTC.

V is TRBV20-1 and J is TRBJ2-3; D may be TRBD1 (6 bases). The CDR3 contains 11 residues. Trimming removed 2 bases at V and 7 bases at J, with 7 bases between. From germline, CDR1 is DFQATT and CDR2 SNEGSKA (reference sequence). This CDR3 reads CSARQGNTQYF. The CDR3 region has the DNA TGCAGTGCTAGACAGGGGAATACGCAGTATTTT.